This T cell receptor (beta chain) derives from a study of blood T cell repertoires in COVID-19. Germline lookup yields CDR1 LNHDA and CDR2 SQIVND (reference sequence). The CDR3 runs 15 residues. V shed 10 bases and J 1 base; nucleotides not matched to a gene: 6. Libraries were prepared by immunoSEQ multiplex PCR; TCRdb keeps only in-frame clonotypes and omits some of them. In the table there are some 140,000 clones, roughly 83% of which are singletons. V and J are TRBV19 and TRBJ1-3, with 11 bases aligning to TRBD1. The sequencing input was peripheral blood. This receptor was obtained from a woman between 55 and 75 years old with acute or convalescent COVID-19. The CDR3 bases are TGTGCCACCCGGGACAGGGGGATTTCTGGAAACACCATATATTTT. Translating it yields CATRDRGISGNTIYF.